The 27 T cell receptor beta chains below all came from one sample that was sequenced in a study of blood T cell repertoires in COVID-19 (dated by TCRdb to the early 2020s). The method was the immunoSEQ multiplex PCR assay. TCRdb stores this immuneACCESS table with in-frame sequences only. Part of the clones is absent; in the studies checked, under half of the shortfall reflects unresolved V genes, and no reason is known for the rest. The sample table holds approximately 200,000 clones, of which roughly 80% were seen once. The ten biggest clones cover over 9.5% of the sample. Sequenced material: peripheral blood. Receptor source: a woman at least 80 years old with acute or convalescent COVID-19.

V and J are TRBV19 and TRBJ2-1, with 9 bases identical to TRBD1. Germline CDR1 is LNHDA and CDR2 is SQIVND (reference sequence). The ends lost 9 bases at V and 12 bases at J; junction bases unmatched: 21. The CDR3 is 16 amino acids. The CDR3 here is CASGPSGTGGGYGQFF. The CDR3 DNA reads TGTGCCAGCGGTCCGAGCGGTACAGGGGGCGGGTATGGGCAGTTCTTC.

The chain employs TRBV10-3 and TRBJ2-5, with D possibly matching TRBD2 (6 bases). CDR3 length: 14 residues. Germline CDR1 ENHRY, CDR2 SYGVKD. With 4 bases removed from V and 4 bases from J, the gap between germline ends came to 13 bases. The CDR3 DNA sequence: TGTGCCATCAGTGGACTAGGATTCCGAGAGACCCAGTACTTC. Translated: CAISGLGFRETQYF.

This chain uses TRBV6-2 or TRBV6-3 with TRBJ1-6, with 9 positions matching TRBD1. Trimming cost V 2 bases and J 9 bases; bases outside gene matches: 11. The germline CDR1 and CDR2 sequences are MNHEY and SVGEGT. The CDR3 runs to 17 residues. The CDR3 bases are TGTGCCAGCAGTTACGGCCTCCCCGGGACAGGGCGTTCACCCCTCCACTTT. Translation: CASSYGLPGTGRSPLHF.

The chain combines TRBV19 with TRBJ1-1, with a possible D match to TRBD1 (5 bases). Trimming cost V 0 bases and J 6 bases, with 17 bases left between them. CDR3 length: 16 amino acids. The V gene's germline CDR1 is LNHDA and CDR2 SQIVND (reference sequence). The CDR3, as DNA: TGTGCCAGTAGTATAGATCTTGGGGCGCCCCGCGCTGAAGCTTTCTTT. Its translation is CASSIDLGAPRAEAFF.

The chain has TRBV4-3 and TRBJ1-1, with a weak D call TRBD1 (6 bases). Trimming left V 0 bases short and J 4 bases short, with 18 bases between. Per the germline V gene, CDR1 is LGHNA and CDR2 is YSLEER. This CDR3 comprises 17 residues. CDR3 bases: TGCGCCAGCAGCCAAGATTTTGGGCTAGGACAGCCCACTGAAGCTTTCTTT. Translating gives CASSQDFGLGQPTEAFF.

This sequence joins TRBV6-5 and TRBJ1-1; 8 positions match TRBD1. The CDR3 is 14 residues long. V shed 5 bases, J shed 4 bases, and the junction held 6 bases outside the gene matches. Germline assignment: CDR1 MNHEY and CDR2 SVGAGI. In DNA, the CDR3 is TGTGCCAGCAGTCGACAGGGGTCGACCACTGAAGCTTTCTTT. Amino acid sequence: CASSRQGSTTEAFF.

This clone has a single count. The V call is TRBV6-5, the J call TRBJ1-6; 9 nucleotides line up with TRBD1. The trim removed 4 bases at V and 6 bases at J, leaving 7 bases unmatched. The V gene's germline CDR1 is MNHEY and CDR2 SVGAGI. This CDR3 region has 16 residues. The CDR3 is CASSSPGQGSNSPLHF. CDR3 nucleotides: TGTGCCAGCAGTTCCCCGGGACAGGGCTCTAATTCACCCCTCCACTTT.

In its sample, this clone was seen once. The CDR3 spells CASSMTGDTGELFF. The CDR3 bases are TGTGCCAGCAGCATGACAGGGGACACCGGGGAGCTGTTTTTT. The chain joins TRBV7-2 to TRBJ2-2; 8 nucleotides agree with TRBD1. CDR1 is SGHTA, CDR2 FQGNSA, per germline. V trimming: 5 bases; J trimming: 3 bases; junction bases outside the gene matches: 2. CDR3 length: 14 amino acids.

This clone occurred once. The chain couples TRBV18 to TRBJ2-3, with 10 nucleotides matching TRBD2. There are 16 residues in the CDR3. Germline-derived CDR1 and CDR2 are KGHSH and LQKENI. The V gene end was trimmed by 2 bases and the J gene end by 1 base; junction bases not matched to a gene: 3. Here the CDR3 reads CASSPGGTSGTDTQYF. CDR3 DNA sequence: TGTGCCAGCTCACCAGGTGGGACTAGCGGCACAGATACGCAGTATTTT.

The chain has TRBV7-2 and TRBJ2-1; 7 bases map to TRBD2. The J segment lost 9 bases and the V segment lost 1 base, leaving 12 bases of the junction unmatched. This CDR3 has 16 residues. Germline V CDR1 and CDR2: SGHTA, FQGNSA. The CDR3 protein is CASSLGPAGTQGEQFF. The CDR3, as DNA: TGTGCCAGCAGCTTAGGTCCAGCGGGGACCCAAGGTGAGCAGTTCTTC.

This clone appeared once. The V call is TRBV9, the J call TRBJ1-5; D is possibly TRBD1 (5 bases). Trimming stripped 4 bases from V and 1 base from J, with 12 bases between. This CDR3 spans 15 amino acids. Germline lookup yields CDR1 SGDLS and CDR2 YYNGEE. The CDR3 nucleotides are TGTGCCAGCAGCCTACGGGGGGAAAGCAATCAGCCCCAGCATTTT. This encodes CASSLRGESNQPQHF.

This clone was detected only a few times. CDR3 nucleotide sequence: TGTGCCAGCAGCCAAGATGCAGGGGTCTATGGCTACACCTTC. Translating gives CASSQDAGVYGYTF. The chain employs TRBV3-1 (or the pseudogene TRBV3-2) and TRBJ1-2; perhaps TRBD1 as D (6 bases). V lost 0 bases, J lost 4 bases, and 9 bases lay in between. Germline V gene data show CDR1 as LGHDT and CDR2 as YNNKEL (reference sequence). This CDR3 has 14 residues.

This chain uses TRBV7-6 with TRBJ1-2, with 9 bases aligning to TRBD1. CDR3 length equals 15 residues. Germline V gene lookup returns CDR1 SGHVS and CDR2 FNYEAQ. V shed 5 bases and J 8 bases; nucleotides not matched to a gene: 12. CDR3 amino acids: CASSELQGALRGYTF. The CDR3 DNA reads as TGTGCCAGCAGCGAACTACAGGGGGCGTTGCGGGGCTACACCTTC. The whole variable domain, filled in from reference TRBV7-6 and TRBJ1-2, reads GAGVSQSPRYKVTKRGQDVALRCDPISGHVSLYWYRQALGQGPEFLTYFNYEAQQDKSGLPNDRFSAERPEGSISTLTIQRTEQRDSAMYRCASSELQGALRGYTFGSGTRLTVV.

This clone was counted between two and nine times. The chain uses TRBV24-1 and TRBJ1-2, with D maybe TRBD1 (5 bases). The germline V and J ends were trimmed by 4 bases and 8 bases, with 13 bases remaining between them. The CDR3 is 13 residues long. Germline CDR1 KGHDR, CDR2 SFDVKD. The CDR3 sequence is CATSDPGDEGYTF. The CDR3 nucleotides read TGTGCCACCAGTGACCCGGGGGATGAGGGCTACACCTTC.

J is TRBJ2-7 and V is TRBV27; 7 bases map to TRBD1. The V segment lost 6 bases and the J segment 4 bases; nucleotides outside the gene matches: 15. Germline lookup yields CDR1 MNHEY and CDR2 SMNVEV (reference sequence). The CDR3 has 16 amino acids. The CDR3 coding sequence is TGTGCCAGCAGCGTTTCGGGACAGAGCTTTAGGTACGAGCAGTACTTC. This codes for CASSVSGQSFRYEQYF.

This clone has just one count. The rearrangement links TRBV6-6 to TRBJ1-3; TRBD1 aligns across 8 bases. Looked up from germline, CDR1 is MNHNY and CDR2 is SVGAGI (reference sequence). The junction had 2 bases not matched to a gene; V was cut back by 6 bases and J by 4 bases. This CDR3 contains 13 residues. The CDR3 nucleotides read TGTGCCAGCAGCCGGGACAGGGGAAACACCATATATTTT. Protein: CASSRDRGNTIYF.

This clone occurred a few times. V usage is TRBV7-2 and J usage is TRBJ1-2; D not resolved. The CDR3 sequence is 13 residues long. Trimming cost V 0 bases and J 6 bases, with 8 bases left between them. Germline assignment: CDR1 SGHTA and CDR2 FQGNSA. The CDR3 protein is CASSLALPDGYTF. The DNA for the CDR3 is TGTGCCAGCAGCTTAGCCCTCCCGGATGGCTACACCTTC.

This chain links TRBV5-1 with TRBJ1-4, with D unresolved. This CDR3 is built from 14 residues. Looked up from germline, CDR1 is SGHRS and CDR2 is YFSETQ. V lost 1 base to trimming and J lost 6 bases, with 10 bases between them. CDR3 loop: CASSLIGQDEKLFF. Written as DNA, the CDR3 is TGCGCCAGCAGCTTGATTGGGCAAGATGAAAAACTGTTTTTT.

The chain uses TRBV4-3 and TRBJ1-2, with D unresolved. Germline lookup yields CDR1 LGHNA and CDR2 YSLEER. This CDR3 comprises 13 residues. V lost 0 bases and J lost 5, with 7 bases in between. CDR3 sequence reads: CASSQDQNYGYTF. The CDR3 DNA follows: TGCGCCAGCAGCCAAGATCAGAATTATGGCTACACCTTC.

This clone was seen only once. The chain carries TRBV7-2 and TRBJ2-6; 10 bases fit TRBD2. CDR3 length equals 18 residues. Trimming at V came to 2 bases and at J to 0 bases, leaving 4 bases not matched to a gene. Germline-derived CDR1 and CDR2 are SGHTA and FQGNSA. The CDR3 loop is CASSLTSGTRSGANVLTF. The CDR3 coding sequence is TGTGCCAGCAGCTTAACTAGCGGGACCCGCTCTGGGGCCAACGTCCTGACTTTC.

This clone came up a few times. This chain links TRBV10-3 with TRBJ1-1; 8 bases agree with TRBD1. Germline loops: CDR1 ENHRY, CDR2 SYGVKD. CDR3 length: 14 amino acids. V lost 3 bases and J lost 3; bases outside the gene matches: 3. CDR3 DNA: TGTGCCATCAGTGATTTGGACAGGGACACTGAAGCTTTCTTT. Its translation is CAISDLDRDTEAFF.

The V and J genes are TRBV5-1 and TRBJ1-1, with a possible D match to TRBD1 (6 bases). V gave up 0 bases and J gave up 0 bases, with 12 bases separating them. The CDR3 consists of 16 residues. CDR1 and CDR2 from the germline V gene are SGHRS and YFSETQ. CDR3 sequence: CASSLDPGQLNTEAFF. Here the CDR3 DNA reads TGCGCCAGCAGCTTGGACCCCGGACAGTTGAACACTGAAGCTTTCTTT.

The rearrangement uses TRBV19 and TRBJ1-2; D remains ambiguous. The ends were cut back, 5 bases at V and 4 bases at J, with 14 bases in the middle. The CDR3 is 14 amino acids. The germline CDR1 and CDR2 sequences are LNHDA and SQIVND (reference sequence). CDR3 amino acids: CASSFLNEGYGYTF. The DNA of the CDR3 is TGTGCCAGTAGTTTCCTAAACGAGGGCTATGGCTACACCTTC.

The chain carries TRBV11-2 and TRBJ1-2, with D possibly being TRBD1 (5 bases). Between the trimmed V and J ends, which lost 1 base and 8 bases, there was a span of 17 bases. CDR1 is SGHAT, CDR2 FQNNGV, per germline. The CDR3 consists of 15 residues. The CDR3: CASSLGGGQGYGYTF. In DNA form, the CDR3 reads TGTGCCAGCAGCTTAGGGGGAGGGCAGGGCTACGGCTACACCTTC.

V is TRBV4-1 and J is TRBJ1-5, with D possibly matching TRBD1 (6 bases). Germline V gene data show CDR1 as MGHRA and CDR2 as YSYEKL. CDR3 size: 16 residues. V was clipped by 1 base and J by 7 bases, with 17 bases between them. CDR3 sequence reads: CASSQVPTGSWQPQHF. The DNA for the CDR3 is TGCGCCAGCAGCCAAGTCCCTACAGGGTCTTGGCAGCCCCAGCATTTT.

The gene calls are TRBV5-4 and TRBJ2-1; 8 positions agree with TRBD2. The V and J ends lost 5 bases and 0 bases, in that order; junction bases with no gene match: 16. This CDR3 is 19 amino acids long. Germline lookup yields CDR1 SGHNT and CDR2 YYREEE (reference sequence). CDR3 region: CASSTLGRTSSDSYNEQFF. In nucleotides, the CDR3 is TGTGCCAGCAGTACCCTAGGGCGGACTAGCAGCGACTCCTACAATGAGCAGTTCTTC. The variable domain in full, with the rest retrieved from reference TRBV5-4 and TRBJ2-1, is ETGVTQSPTHLIKTRGQQVTLRCSSQSGHNTVSWYQQALGQGPQFIFQYYREEENGRGNFPPRFSGLQFPNYSSELNVNALELDDSALYLCASSTLGRTSSDSYNEQFFGPGTRLTVL.

The genes are TRBV28 and TRBJ1-5, with D perhaps TRBD1 (5 bases). The CDR3 runs to 15 residues. Germline V gene data show CDR1 as MDHEN and CDR2 as SYDVKM. Trimming removed 6 bases from V and 0 bases from J, with 12 bases in between. CDR3 residues: CASRSGTYSNQPQHF. DNA of the CDR3: TGTGCCAGCAGATCCGGGACTTATAGCAATCAGCCCCAGCATTTT.